This entry describes one TCR beta chain. Its antigen is not identified. This table comes from immunoSEQ multiplex PCR, and its TCRdb copy is limited to in-frame clones, with some not included. This table has fewer than 400,000 clones, 86% appearing once. These data belong to a study of cytomegalovirus exposure and HLA in healthy donors. General observations from the study: The authors confirmed in vitro that a few CMV-associated chains were specific for CMV antigens.

CDR3 size: 16 residues. V lost 0 bases, J lost 4 bases, and 5 bases stayed unmatched. Germline CDR1 and CDR2: SGDLS and YYNGEE. Material: PBMCs. The chain has TRBV9 and TRBJ2-1, with 9 bases lining up with TRBD2. This clonotype was sampled from a woman aged 18-35 years in good health and CMV-seronegative. CDR3 bases: TGTGCCAGCAGCGTAGAAATAGCGGGAGCTTACAATGAGCAGTTCTTC. It specifies CASSVEIAGAYNEQFF.